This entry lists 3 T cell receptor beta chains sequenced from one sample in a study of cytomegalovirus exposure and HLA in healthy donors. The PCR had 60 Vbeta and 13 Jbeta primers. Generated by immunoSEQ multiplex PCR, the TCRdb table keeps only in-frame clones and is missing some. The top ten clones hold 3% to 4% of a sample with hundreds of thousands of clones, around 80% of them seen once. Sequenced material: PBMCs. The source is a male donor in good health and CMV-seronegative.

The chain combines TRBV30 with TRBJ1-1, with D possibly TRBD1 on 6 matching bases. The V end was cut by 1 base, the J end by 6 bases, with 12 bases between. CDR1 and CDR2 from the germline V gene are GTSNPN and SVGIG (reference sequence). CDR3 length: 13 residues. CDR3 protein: CAWSGRGGAEAFF. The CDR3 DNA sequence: TGTGCCTGGAGTGGGAGGGGGGGAGCTGAAGCTTTCTTT.

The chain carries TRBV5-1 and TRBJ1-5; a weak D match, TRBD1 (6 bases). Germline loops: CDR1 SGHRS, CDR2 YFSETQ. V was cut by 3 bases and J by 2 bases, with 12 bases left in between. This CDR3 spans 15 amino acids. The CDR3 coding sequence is TGCGCCAGCAGCTATTCATCAGGGGGCAATCAGCCCCAGCATTTT. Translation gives CASSYSSGGNQPQHF.

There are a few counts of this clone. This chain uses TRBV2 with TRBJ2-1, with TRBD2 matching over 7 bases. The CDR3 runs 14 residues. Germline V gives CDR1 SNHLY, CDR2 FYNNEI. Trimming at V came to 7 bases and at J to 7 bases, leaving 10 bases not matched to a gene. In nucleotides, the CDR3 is TGTGCCAGCATCCTGGCGGGAGACATAAATGAGCAGTTCTTC. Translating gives CASILAGDINEQFF.